The 19 T cell receptor beta chains presented below share a single source sample, sequenced in a study of Graves' ophthalmopathy and Graves' hyperthyroidism. RNA transcripts yielded amplified TCR beta CDR3 regions. First-round RT-PCR with HTBI primers preceded a second-round multiplex PCR. TCRdb re-analysed the multiplex PCR reads in MiXCR, keeping a single row per CDR3 protein. Found here are about 240,000 distinct CDR3 sequences, 45% to 55% of them singletons; the top ten hold roughly 50%. The sample taken for sequencing was peripheral blood. Source of these receptors: an adult man with Graves' ophthalmopathy.

The rearrangement links TRBV3-1 to TRBJ2-5; D gene uncertain. Trimming pared 1 base from V and 5 bases from J, leaving 8 bases between. Germline-derived CDR1 and CDR2 are LGHDT and YNNKEL (reference sequence). This CDR3 contains 13 residues. The CDR3 DNA follows: TGTGCCAGCAGCCAAGGGGTAGGGGAGACCCAGTACTTC. Translation: CASSQGVGETQYF.

This clonotype has just a few counts. The rearrangement uses TRBV25-1 and TRBJ1-2; no definite D call. Trimming left V 1 base short and J 3 bases short, with 12 bases between. The CDR3 totals 15 residues. Germline CDR1 is MGHDK and CDR2 is SYGVNS. CDR3 coding DNA: TGTGCCAGCAGTGAATCTGAGGGAAAGTACTATGGCTACACCTTC. Translating it yields CASSESEGKYYGYTF.

The V and J genes are TRBV7-9 and TRBJ1-4, with a possible D match to TRBD1 (5 bases). Trimming removed 5 bases at V and 3 bases at J, with 13 bases between. The CDR3 runs to 15 residues. Germline CDR1 and CDR2: SEHNR and FQNEAQ (reference sequence). CDR3 coding DNA: TGTGCCAGCAGCGGCCGGGACCCAGCTAATGAAAAACTGTTTTTT. This encodes CASSGRDPANEKLFF.

Only a few counts were recorded for this clonotype. The chain employs TRBV24-1 and TRBJ2-7; weak D call: TRBD2 (5 bases). V was cut by 4 bases and J by 0 bases, with 18 bases left in between. From germline, CDR1 is KGHDR and CDR2 SFDVKD. This CDR3 region has 17 residues. CDR3 nucleotides: TGTGCCACCAGTGACAACTCCGCGGGTCGGAGCTCCTACGAGCAGTACTTC. Translated: CATSDNSAGRSSYEQYF.

The rearrangement links TRBV5-1 to TRBJ1-2; no clear D. Trimming removed 1 base from V and 0 bases from J, with 10 bases in between. This CDR3 comprises 15 residues. Looked up from germline, CDR1 is SGHRS and CDR2 is YFSETQ. The CDR3 region is CASSLSGEPNYGYTF. The CDR3 DNA reads as TGCGCCAGCAGCTTGTCCGGGGAACCTAACTATGGCTACACCTTC.

With regard to this clonotype: The junction departs from the called germline gene at one end, perhaps through a read error. The CDR3 protein is CASSSSLGSTGAFF. The CDR3, as DNA: TGTGCCAGCAGCTCCTCATTGGGAAGCACTGGAGCTTTCTTT. The rearrangement links TRBV7-3 to TRBJ1-1, with D uncertain. CDR3 length equals 14 residues. Germline V gives CDR1 SGHTA, CDR2 FQGTGA.

The V call is TRBV5-1, the J call TRBJ2-7; D uncertain. Looked up from germline, CDR1 is SGHRS and CDR2 is YFSETQ. The V gene lost 0 bases and the J gene lost 5 bases, with 9 bases spanning the gap. This CDR3 contains 13 residues. The CDR3 bases are TGCGCCAGCAGCTTGGAGGGTCGCAACGAGCAGTACTTC. It translates to CASSLEGRNEQYF.

A word on this clonotype: The junction shows a germline mismatch at one end, possibly a read error. V usage is TRBV7-7 and J usage is TRBJ2-7; 7 nucleotides align to TRBD1. The CDR3 is 17 residues long. Germline V lookup: CDR1 SSHAT, CDR2 FNYEAQ (reference sequence). This CDR3 reads CASSLDLVTGHSYEQYF. Here the CDR3 DNA reads TGTGCTAGCAGCTTAGATCTTGTGACAGGGCACTCCTACGAGCAGTACTTC. Variable domain in full (rest from reference TRBV7-7 and TRBJ2-7): GAGVSQSPRYKVTKRGQDVTLRCDPISSHATLYWYQQALGQGPEFLTYFNYEAQPDKSGLPSDRFSAERPEGSISTLTIQRTEQRDSAMYRCASSLDLVTGHSYEQYFGPGTRLTVT.

This clonotype was seen a single time. One base away lies a much larger clone, so this may be a sequencing read error. The V gene is TRBV2, the J gene TRBJ1-2; tentatively, D is TRBD1 (5 bases). Trimming stripped 4 bases from V and 7 bases from J, with 16 bases between. This CDR3 has 14 amino acids. CDR1 SNHLY and CDR2 FYNNEI come from the germline V gene. The CDR3 reads CASSASHDQGGYTF. CDR3 in DNA: TGTGCCAGCAGTGCCAGCCACGACCAGGGTGGCTACACCTTC.

V is TRBV7-3 and J is TRBJ2-2; 14 bases fit TRBD2. The CDR3 has 17 residues. Germline loops: CDR1 SGHTA, CDR2 FQGTGA. J lost 6 bases, V lost 1 base, and 4 bases had no gene match. CDR3 loop: CASSLRRGLAGAGELFF. CDR3 DNA sequence: TGTGCCAGCAGCTTAAGGAGGGGACTAGCGGGGGCCGGGGAGCTGTTTTTT.

In its sample, this clonotype was seen a few times. V usage is TRBV14 and J usage is TRBJ2-7; D might be TRBD1 (5 bases). The CDR3 is 16 residues long. The V gene's germline CDR1 is SGHDN and CDR2 FVKESK. V was cut by 0 bases and J by 6 bases, with 18 bases left in between. CDR3 in DNA: TGTGCCAGCAGCCAAGATATTAGAGACAGCCCCCTCGAGCAGTACTTC. Translated, it gives CASSQDIRDSPLEQYF. Together with reference TRBV14 and TRBJ2-7, the CDR3 gives the full variable domain: EAGVTQFPSHSVIEKGQTVTLRCDPISGHDNLYWYRRVMGKEIKFLLHFVKESKQDESGMPNNRFLAERTGGTYSTLKVQPAELEDSGVYFCASSQDIRDSPLEQYFGPGTRLTVT.

This chain's CDR3 is CASSLGPNKGTEAFF. For the CDR3, the DNA is TGTGCCAGCAGCTTGGGCCCTAACAAGGGAACTGAAGCTTTCTTT. J is TRBJ1-1 and V is TRBV5-4; unclear D gene. V dropped 0 bases and J dropped 5 bases, with 14 bases sitting between them. The CDR3 extends over 15 amino acids. CDR1 and CDR2 (germline): SGHNT, YYREEE (reference sequence).

The chain couples TRBV5-8 to TRBJ1-4; a possible D gene is TRBD1 (5 bases). V lost 0 bases, J lost 5 bases, and 8 bases lay in between. Germline assignment: CDR1 SGHTS and CDR2 YDEGEE. CDR3 size: 14 residues. The CDR3 DNA reads TGTGCCAGCAGCTTGGTGGGGGACAATGAAAAACTGTTTTTT. Amino acids: CASSLVGDNEKLFF.

V gene TRBV2 combines with J gene TRBJ1-3, with D uncertain. Germline V gene lookup returns CDR1 SNHLY and CDR2 FYNNEI. The V and J ends lost 9 bases and 0 bases respectively, with 6 bases between them. The CDR3 consists of 12 residues. CDR3 sequence: CASRLSGNTIYF. The DNA for the CDR3 is TGTGCCAGTCGGCTCTCTGGAAACACCATATATTTT.

The V call is TRBV20-1, the J call TRBJ1-1; D remains unclear. The CDR3 has 13 amino acids. V shed 3 bases and J shed 7 bases, with 15 bases lying between them. Germline lookup yields CDR1 DFQATT and CDR2 SNEGSKA (reference sequence). The CDR3 region is CSAREWTEGEAFF. The CDR3 bases are TGCAGTGCTAGGGAATGGACCGAGGGTGAAGCTTTCTTT.

The V gene is TRBV20-1, the J gene TRBJ1-3; TRBD1 agrees at 7 bases. After removal of 5 bases from V and 1 base from J, the junction contained 2 bases not matched to a gene. Per germline, CDR1 DFQATT and CDR2 SNEGSKA (reference sequence). This CDR3 has 13 amino acids. The CDR3 DNA reads TGCAGTGCTCACAGGGGATCTGGAAACACCATATATTTT. Translated: CSAHRGSGNTIYF.

V and J are TRBV6-1 and TRBJ1-6; a weak D match, TRBD1 (6 bases). CDR3 length: 15 residues. With 5 bases removed from V and 5 bases from J, the gap between germline ends came to 13 bases. Germline CDR1 and CDR2: MNHNS and SASEGT. Here the CDR3 DNA reads TGTGCCAGCAGTTACTCGGGACATAATAATTCACCCCTCCACTTT. Its protein is CASSYSGHNNSPLHF.

CDR3 DNA: TGCAGCGTGGTTGGGCTTGCAGGGGCCCAAGAGACCCAGTACTTC. Translated, it gives CSVVGLAGAQETQYF. This sequence joins TRBV29-1 and TRBJ2-5; perhaps TRBD1 as D (6 bases). V shed 6 bases and J shed 1 base, with 18 bases lying between them. CDR3 length: 15 amino acids. Germline V gene lookup returns CDR1 SQVTM and CDR2 ANQGSEA.

The chain links TRBV2 to TRBJ1-4, with D unresolved. The germline V gene encodes CDR1 SNHLY and CDR2 FYNNEI. V gave up 6 bases and J gave up 7 bases, with 12 bases separating them. The CDR3 totals 13 residues. DNA for the CDR3: TGTGCCAGCAGCCAAGTCCTCGCTGAAAAACTGTTTTTT. Protein sequence: CASSQVLAEKLFF.